Shown below are 22 T cell receptor beta chains from a single sample sequenced in a study of identical twins. TCRdb analysed the 5' RACE reads with MiXCR anew, one entry per CDR3 protein. The sample records about 720,000 distinct CDR3 sequences, over 8.5% being singletons. A further study also used this sample, focusing on yellow fever vaccine responses in identical twins.

The sequenced material came from PBMCs. The receptors come from a young woman in good health.

The chain joins TRBV4-3 to TRBJ2-7; D is uncertain. CDR3 length equals 14 residues. Trimming took off 1 base at V and 2 bases at J, with 9 bases between the two ends. CDR1 and CDR2 (germline): LGHNA, YSLEER. Written as DNA, the CDR3 is TGCGCCAGCAGCCAAGTAGTCCGGACCTACGAGCAGTACTTC. Translating gives CASSQVVRTYEQYF.

This clonotype occurred many times. CDR3 amino acids: CASSPDRGEDTQYF. The CDR3 nucleotides read TGTGCCAGCAGCCCAGACAGGGGGGAAGATACGCAGTATTTT. The chain uses TRBV7-9 and TRBJ2-3, with TRBD1 matching 9 bases. Germline V CDR1 and CDR2: SEHNR, FQNEAQ (reference sequence). The CDR3 extends over 14 amino acids. The V gene end was trimmed by 5 bases and the J gene end by 5 bases; junction bases not matched to a gene: 5.

This clonotype was counted ten times or more. The chain joins TRBV7-9 to TRBJ2-1; D is perhaps TRBD1 (6 bases). Germline values: CDR1 SEHNR, CDR2 FQNEAQ (reference sequence). The V gene lost 2 bases and the J gene lost 12 bases, with 11 bases spanning the gap. This CDR3 is built from 12 residues. The DNA for the CDR3 is TGTGCCAGCAGCTTAATGCTACAGGGGCAGTTCTTC. As protein: CASSLMLQGQFF.

This clonotype came up many times. DNA of the CDR3: TGTGCCACCAGCAGAGGAAGCGGGGGGGGCTCCTACGAGCAGTACTTC. Translation gives CATSRGSGGGSYEQYF. The chain links TRBV15 to TRBJ2-7, with TRBD2 matching 10 bases. CDR1 and CDR2 from the germline V gene are LNHNV and YYDKDF (reference sequence). J gave up 0 bases and V 1 base, and 3 bases lay outside the gene matches. CDR3 length: 16 amino acids.

This clonotype was detected a few times. The V gene is TRBV6-4, the J gene TRBJ2-1; unclear D gene. This CDR3 is built from 13 residues. Per germline, CDR1 MRHNA and CDR2 SNTAGT. V lost 2 bases and J 0 bases, leaving 2 bases between the germline ends. This CDR3 reads CASSDSSYNEQFF. CDR3 DNA: TGTGCCAGCAGTGACAGCTCCTACAATGAGCAGTTCTTC.

This clonotype was counted between two and nine times. The V call is TRBV7-9, the J call TRBJ2-1; a possible D gene is TRBD1 (6 bases). V was trimmed by 5 bases and J by 3 bases, leaving 14 bases between them. The CDR3 consists of 15 residues. Germline CDR1 is SEHNR and CDR2 is FQNEAQ (reference sequence). The CDR3: CASSVEGGNYNEQFF. The CDR3, as DNA: TGTGCCAGCAGCGTCGAAGGGGGAAACTACAATGAGCAGTTCTTC.

This clonotype was seen a handful of times. The chain couples TRBV6-2 or TRBV6-3 to TRBJ2-1; 15 positions agree with TRBD2. The length of the CDR3 is 18 residues. Germline V gene lookup returns CDR1 MNHEY and CDR2 SVGEGT. V lost 0 bases and J lost 9; bases outside the gene matches: 9. This chain's CDR3 is CASSYSGLAGGFYGEQFF. The CDR3 region has the DNA TGTGCCAGCAGTTACTCGGGACTAGCGGGAGGATTTTATGGTGAGCAGTTCTTC.

This clonotype was observed a few times. V gene TRBV19 combines with J gene TRBJ2-7; tentative D call: TRBD1 (5 bases). Trimming took 10 bases from V and 4 from J, leaving 11 bases between them. This CDR3 comprises 11 residues. In germline, CDR1 is LNHDA, CDR2 SQIVND (reference sequence). DNA for the CDR3: TGTGCCACTAGGGGCTATTACGAGCAGTACTTC. Its translation is CATRGYYEQYF.

This clonotype has a handful of counts. This chain connects TRBV6-5 to TRBJ2-5; tentatively, D is TRBD2 (5 bases). The germline V gene encodes CDR1 MNHEY and CDR2 SVGAGI. V was cut by 2 bases and J by 0 bases, with 10 bases left in between. The length of the CDR3 is 15 residues. DNA of the CDR3: TGTGCCAGCAGTTACAGCGGAGGCCACCAAGAGACCCAGTACTTC. It translates to CASSYSGGHQETQYF.

This clonotype has a count of ten or more. The CDR3 nucleotides are TGTGCCATCAAGGGAGGGCTTGTTGGGACCCAGTACTTC. Residues: CAIKGGLVGTQYF. The chain links TRBV10-3 to TRBJ2-5; 7 bases agree with TRBD2. This CDR3 is 13 amino acids long. Germline V CDR1 and CDR2: ENHRY, SYGVKD. Trimming at V came to 7 bases and at J to 7 bases, leaving 9 bases not matched to a gene.

There are many counts of this clonotype. This CDR3 reads CASSPTSGVTSGANVLTF. CDR3 coding DNA: TGCGCCAGCAGCCCGACTAGCGGGGTAACCTCTGGGGCCAACGTCCTGACTTTC. The chain couples TRBV4-1 to TRBJ2-6; 11 bases align to TRBD2. V shed 4 bases and J 0 bases; nucleotides not matched to a gene: 5. CDR1 is MGHRA and CDR2 is YSYEKL in the germline V gene. The CDR3 has 18 residues.

V is TRBV7-8 and J is TRBJ1-5; D might be TRBD1 (5 bases). The CDR3 sequence is 13 residues long. Germline loops: CDR1 SGHVS, CDR2 FQNEAQ. V was shortened by 9 bases and J by 5 bases, with 14 bases between the two germline ends. The CDR3, as DNA: TGTGCCAGAAACAGACGGGACCATCAGCCCCAGCATTTT. This translates into CARNRRDHQPQHF.

A few counts support this clonotype. The V and J genes are TRBV20-1 and TRBJ1-2, with 9 bases matching TRBD1. The ends lost 6 bases at V and 7 bases at J; junction bases unmatched: 9. The germline V gene encodes CDR1 DFQATT and CDR2 SNEGSKA (reference sequence). The CDR3 runs 13 residues. The CDR3 region is CSATIDRGIGYTF. The CDR3 DNA sequence: TGCAGTGCCACTATTGACAGGGGGATTGGCTACACCTTC.

This clonotype was detected many times. This chain uses TRBV6-2 or TRBV6-3 with TRBJ2-1; 9 nucleotides align to TRBD2. After removal of 8 bases from V and 10 bases from J, the junction contained 12 bases not matched to a gene. Germline CDR1 is MNHEY and CDR2 is SVGEGT. There are 14 residues in the CDR3. For the CDR3, the DNA is TGTGCCAGCTCAAATTCAGCGGGAGGAGGCGAGCAGTTCTTC. Residues: CASSNSAGGGEQFF.

CDR3 coding DNA: TGCGCCAGCAGCCAAGATCGGGGGAATGGGGCCAACGTCCTGACTTTC. It specifies CASSQDRGNGANVLTF. V and J are TRBV4-3 and TRBJ2-6, with D tentatively TRBD2 (6 bases). CDR1 LGHNA and CDR2 YSLEER come from the germline V gene. The CDR3 is 16 amino acids. V lost 0 bases, J lost 3 bases, and 9 bases lay in between.

This clonotype was seen ten or more times. J is TRBJ2-1 and V is TRBV3-1, with D maybe TRBD1 (6 bases). The germline CDR1 and CDR2 sequences are LGHDT and YNNKEL (reference sequence). V was clipped by 3 bases and J by 4 bases, with 13 bases between them. CDR3 length: 15 residues. The CDR3 loop is CASSQTWGQYNEQFF. The CDR3 nucleotides read TGTGCCAGCAGCCAGACCTGGGGGCAGTACAATGAGCAGTTCTTC.

This clonotype has ten or more counts. V and J are TRBV5-1 and TRBJ2-5, with TRBD1 as a possible D gene (5 bases). V lost 1 base to trimming and J lost 3 bases, with 13 bases between them. This CDR3 has 15 amino acids. The germline CDR1 and CDR2 sequences are SGHRS and YFSETQ. This chain's CDR3 is CASSLLGRLEETQYF. CDR3 sequence (DNA): TGCGCCAGCAGCTTGCTGGGGCGTTTGGAAGAGACCCAGTACTTC.

There are many counts of this clonotype. V and J are TRBV3-1 and TRBJ2-7, with 14 bases aligning to TRBD2. The CDR3 sequence is 16 residues long. Germline trimming cut 4 bases from V and 2 bases from J; bases unmatched to any gene: 4. Germline CDR1 LGHDT, CDR2 YNNKEL (reference sequence). In nucleotides, the CDR3 is TGTGCCAGCAGCCTCGGGACTAGCGGGGGAGCCTACGAGCAGTACTTC. It yields the protein CASSLGTSGGAYEQYF.

CDR3 sequence reads: CASSVEDIAYEQYF. The CDR3 DNA follows: TGTGCCAGCAGCGTGGAGGACATCGCCTACGAGCAGTACTTC. This chain uses TRBV9 with TRBJ2-7, with D perhaps matching TRBD1 or TRBD2 (5 bases each). CDR1 and CDR2 from the germline V gene are SGDLS and YYNGEE. The CDR3 loop spans 14 amino acids. Trimming removed 2 bases from V and 2 bases from J, with 11 bases in between.

Ten or more counts support this clonotype. An end of the junction does not agree with germline; a read error may underlie this. The chain employs TRBV19 and TRBJ2-1, with D tentatively TRBD1 (6 bases). The V gene's germline CDR1 is LNHDA and CDR2 SQIVND (reference sequence). The CDR3 runs 14 residues. CDR3 amino acids: CASSTGSSYNEQFF. In DNA form, the CDR3 reads TGCGCCAGTAGTACAGGGAGCTCCTACAATGAGCAGTTCTTC.

This chain uses TRBV2 with TRBJ2-5; D might be TRBD2 (6 bases). V was cut by 4 bases and J by 2 bases, with 8 bases left in between. The V gene's germline CDR1 is SNHLY and CDR2 FYNNEI. The CDR3 is 13 residues long. CDR3 loop: CASSGGEQETQYF. CDR3 nucleotides: TGTGCCAGCAGTGGGGGGGAACAAGAGACCCAGTACTTC.

This clonotype was detected only a few times. This chain uses TRBV4-2 with TRBJ2-7; TRBD1 matches 8 bases. The V gene's germline CDR1 is LGHNA and CDR2 YNFKEQ. V was pared by 0 bases and J by 3 bases, with 4 bases of the junction left unmatched. The CDR3 has 15 residues. As DNA, the CDR3 is TGTGCCAGCAGCCAAGATCCACAGGGGGGCTACGAGCAGTACTTC. As protein: CASSQDPQGGYEQYF.